This entry lists 21 T cell receptor beta chains sequenced from one sample in a study of blood T cells in healthy people across ages. Through a sample-barcoded 5' primer and a J-beta primer mix, a second PCR was run for roughly 6 to 12 cycles. TCRdb recomputed calls from the 5' RACE reads with MiXCR, one row per CDR3 protein. There are fewer than 1,000,000 distinct CDR3 sequences in the sample; around 45% occur only once, and around 18% lies in the top ten. The sequenced sample was blood. The receptors originated from an elderly man in good health.

This clonotype was counted between two and nine times. Here the CDR3 DNA reads TGCAGTGCTAGAGATTTTCGGGCAGGGTTTAATGAAAAACTGTTTTTT. Its protein is CSARDFRAGFNEKLFF. The rearrangement uses TRBV20-1 and TRBJ1-4, with a weak D call TRBD1 (5 bases). V gave up 0 bases and J gave up 4 bases, with 15 bases separating them. The CDR3 is 16 amino acids. The germline V gene has CDR1 DFQATT and CDR2 SNEGSKA (reference sequence).

This clonotype was counted only a few times. Written as DNA, the CDR3 is TGTGCCAGCAGTGAAGGGGAGACCGCCTGCACCTTC. This codes for CASSEGETACTF. The chain carries TRBV2 and TRBJ1-2; D remains ambiguous. This CDR3 contains 12 residues. Germline CDR1 is SNHLY and CDR2 is FYNNEI. V was pared by 1 base and J by 13 bases, with 13 bases between.

The chain joins TRBV13 to TRBJ2-2; D might be TRBD2 (6 bases). Germline-derived CDR1 and CDR2 are PRHDT and FYEKMQ (reference sequence). With 0 bases removed from V and 2 bases from J, the gap between germline ends came to 10 bases. CDR3 length equals 16 residues. CDR3 in DNA: TGTGCCAGCAGCTTAGGCCTGCGGGAAAACACCGGGGAGCTGTTTTTT. It yields the protein CASSLGLRENTGELFF.

This clonotype was found a few times. This chain uses TRBV2 with TRBJ1-1; 7 nucleotides match TRBD1. Germline V gene lookup returns CDR1 SNHLY and CDR2 FYNNEI. This CDR3 comprises 13 residues. Trimming removed 5 bases from V and 6 bases from J; junction bases left unmatched: 6. Here the CDR3 reads CASSNRGYAEAFF. The CDR3 bases are TGTGCCAGCAGTAACAGGGGTTACGCTGAAGCTTTCTTT.

The chain employs TRBV2 and TRBJ1-2, with TRBD1 identical over 7 bases. CDR3 length: 16 residues. Losses at the gene ends were 2 bases for V and 8 bases for J; bases not matched to a gene: 14. In germline, CDR1 is SNHLY, CDR2 FYNNEI. The CDR3 DNA sequence: TGTGCCAGCAGTGAAATAAGGGGACAGTCAACCTCGGGCTACACCTTC. Translation gives CASSEIRGQSTSGYTF.

The chain carries TRBV6-2 or TRBV6-3 and TRBJ2-7; D is uncertain. Germline V lookup: CDR1 MNHEY, CDR2 SVGEGT. This CDR3 is 16 amino acids long. Deletions cut 4 bases from V and 5 bases from J, with 21 bases between. CDR3 nucleotides: TGTGCCAGCAGTTTCCGGTCTCTCTTGGGCACCCACGAGCAGTACTTC. Translated: CASSFRSLLGTHEQYF.

The chain combines TRBV5-1 with TRBJ2-5; no reliable D call. There are 14 residues in the CDR3. Germline values: CDR1 SGHRS, CDR2 YFSETQ. Trimming left V 1 base short and J 5 bases short, with 12 bases between. The CDR3: CASSLKKGLETQYF. The CDR3 DNA sequence: TGCGCCAGCAGCTTGAAGAAAGGGTTGGAGACCCAGTACTTC.

At least ten counts were recorded for this clonotype. The rearrangement links TRBV5-1 to TRBJ2-1; the D is unclear. The V and J ends lost 1 base and 6 bases respectively, with 17 bases between them. The CDR3 has 16 residues. Germline CDR1 reads SGHRS; CDR2 reads YFSETQ. CDR3 DNA: TGCGCCAGCAGCTTGAGGATCGGGCTCCCCGGCAATGAGCAGTTCTTC. As protein: CASSLRIGLPGNEQFF.

The V call is TRBV12-3 or TRBV12-4, the J call TRBJ2-7, with 8 bases that match TRBD1. V lost 6 bases to trimming and J lost 5 bases; unmatched junction nucleotides: 12. There are 15 residues in the CDR3. CDR3 region: CASSSTGGTSDEQYF. CDR3 nucleotides: TGTGCCAGCAGCTCCACAGGGGGTACCTCGGACGAGCAGTACTTC.

Only a few counts were recorded for this clonotype. This sequence joins TRBV20-1 and TRBJ2-7, with D hard to call. The germline V and J ends were trimmed by 1 base and 0 bases, with 4 bases remaining between them. The CDR3 is 12 amino acids. CDR1 is DFQATT, CDR2 SNEGSKA, per germline (reference sequence). The CDR3 nucleotides are TGCAGTGCTAGAGGGAACTCCTACGAGCAGTACTTC. Its protein is CSARGNSYEQYF.

The genes are TRBV20-1 and TRBJ2-5; 8 bases agree with TRBD1. Germline loops: CDR1 DFQATT, CDR2 SNEGSKA (reference sequence). J lost 3 bases, V lost 3 bases, and 15 bases had no gene match. The CDR3 runs to 17 residues. The chain's CDR3 is CSARGLETGAGKETQYF. The CDR3 coding sequence is TGCAGTGCTAGGGGGCTCGAGACAGGGGCCGGTAAAGAGACCCAGTACTTC.

This clonotype was seen just once. The chain employs TRBV7-6 and TRBJ2-5; tentative D call: TRBD1 (5 bases). Gene TRBJ2-7 matches the end of the DNA better, so the J call may be wrong. This CDR3 spans 14 amino acids. Per the germline V gene, CDR1 is SGHVS and CDR2 is FNYEAQ. The CDR3 is CASSLGTPIYEQYF. In nucleotides, the CDR3 is TGTGCCAGCAGCTTAGGGACACCCATCTACGAGCAGTACTTC.

The genes are TRBV5-1 and TRBJ2-3; 14 bases map to TRBD2. With 2 bases clipped from V and 6 bases from J, the junction kept 11 bases outside the gene matches. Germline V gives CDR1 SGHRS, CDR2 YFSETQ. This CDR3 is built from 18 residues. CDR3 protein: CASSFGLAGGSRRDTQYF. In nucleotides, the CDR3 is TGCGCCAGCAGCTTCGGACTAGCGGGGGGCTCCCGACGGGATACGCAGTATTTT.

V and J are TRBV20-1 and TRBJ2-1; TRBD2 agrees at 14 bases. Germline CDR1 DFQATT, CDR2 SNEGSKA (reference sequence). Trimming cost V 1 base and J 7 bases; bases outside gene matches: 3. The CDR3 is made up of 15 amino acids. The CDR3 here is CSARGLAGGINEQFF. CDR3 bases: TGCAGTGCTAGAGGACTAGCGGGAGGGATAAATGAGCAGTTCTTC.

V gene TRBV12-3 or TRBV12-4 combines with J gene TRBJ1-5, with a tentative D call TRBD1 (6 bases). Deletions cut 4 bases from V and 0 bases from J, with 10 bases between. The CDR3 has 15 residues. The CDR3 DNA follows: TGTGCCAGCAGTTGTTCACAGGGTAGCAATCAGCCCCAGCATTTT. Amino acids: CASSCSQGSNQPQHF.

The rearrangement joins TRBV20-1 to TRBJ2-1, with 11 bases identical to TRBD2. Looked up from germline, CDR1 is DFQATT and CDR2 is SNEGSKA (reference sequence). V was pared by 6 bases and J by 7 bases, with 14 bases of the junction left unmatched. The CDR3 runs to 16 residues. DNA of the CDR3: TGCAGTGCCGGGCGGCCACTAGCGGGAGTCGTAAATGAGCAGTTCTTC. Protein: CSAGRPLAGVVNEQFF.

This clonotype was counted ten times or more. The chain links TRBV3-1 to TRBJ2-5; 9 nucleotides match TRBD1. The J call may be in error: the DNA end matches TRBJ2-7 better. The CDR3 totals 16 residues. CDR1 is LGHDT and CDR2 is YNNKEL in the germline V gene (reference sequence). The CDR3: CASSKGGTGKGNEQYF. The CDR3, as DNA: TGTGCCAGCAGCAAAGGAGGGACAGGGAAAGGAAACGAGCAGTACTTC.

This clonotype has a handful of counts. This rearrangement joins TRBV7-3 to TRBJ2-1; perhaps TRBD1 as D (5 bases). The CDR3 totals 13 residues. V gave up 6 bases and J gave up 4 bases, with 10 bases separating them. Per germline, CDR1 SGHTA and CDR2 FQGTGA. The CDR3 nucleotides read TGTGCCAGCAGAGACTCAGGGTACAATGAGCAGTTCTTC. As protein: CASRDSGYNEQFF.

This clonotype was seen a handful of times. CDR3 amino acids: CASSPGQGSSYNEQFF. The CDR3 bases are TGCGCCAGCAGCCCAGGACAGGGAAGCTCCTACAATGAGCAGTTCTTC. The rearrangement links TRBV5-1 to TRBJ2-1; 8 nucleotides agree with TRBD1. This CDR3 spans 16 amino acids. The germline CDR1 and CDR2 sequences are SGHRS and YFSETQ. With V trimmed by 4 bases and J by 0 bases, 6 bases remained unmatched.

The chain links TRBV7-6 to TRBJ2-2; 8 nucleotides align to TRBD1. The CDR3 is made up of 15 amino acids. The V gene end was trimmed by 4 bases and the J gene end by 4 bases; junction bases not matched to a gene: 5. Per germline, CDR1 SGHVS and CDR2 FNYEAQ. The CDR3 is CASSSGQVSTGELFF. The CDR3 nucleotides are TGTGCCAGCAGCTCGGGACAGGTGTCCACCGGGGAGCTGTTTTTT. Full variable domain (outside the CDR3, taken from reference TRBV7-6 and TRBJ2-2): GAGVSQSPRYKVTKRGQDVALRCDPISGHVSLYWYRQALGQGPEFLTYFNYEAQQDKSGLPNDRFSAERPEGSISTLTIQRTEQRDSAMYRCASSSGQVSTGELFFGEGSRLTVL.

This sequence joins TRBV10-2 and TRBJ1-2; the D is unclear. V gave up 3 bases and J gave up 4 bases, with 12 bases separating them. The CDR3 loop spans 14 amino acids. Germline V gene data show CDR1 as WSHSY and CDR2 as SAAADI. The CDR3 region has the DNA TGCGCCAGCAGTGATGGACCGCGGGGCTATGGCTACACCTTC. It specifies CASSDGPRGYGYTF.